Presented here are 18 T cell receptor beta chains from one specimen sequenced in a study of blood T cells in healthy people across ages. Then a second PCR, running about 7 to 11 cycles, was carried out with a sample-barcoded 5' primer and a J-beta primer mix. TCRdb passed the 5' RACE reads through MiXCR, listing each CDR3 protein once. The sample holds some 1.4 million distinct CDR3 sequences, roughly 45% seen once. The sample comprised blood. The receptors shown here come from a woman between 18 and 30 years old in good health.

This rearrangement joins TRBV6-2 or TRBV6-3 to TRBJ2-7; the D gene is possibly TRBD1 (6 bases). CDR1 is MNHEY and CDR2 is SVGEGT in the germline V gene. The length of the CDR3 is 14 residues. V shed 7 bases and J shed 1 base, with 14 bases lying between them. The CDR3 sequence: CASNHPGQSYEQYF. CDR3 sequence (DNA): TGTGCCAGCAATCACCCCGGACAGTCCTACGAGCAGTACTTC.

The genes are TRBV9 and TRBJ1-2; D is ambiguous. Germline-derived CDR1 and CDR2 are SGDLS and YYNGEE. Trimming took off 3 bases at V and 6 bases at J, with 9 bases between the two ends. This CDR3 has 12 amino acids. The CDR3 DNA follows: TGTGCCAGCAGCGCCGCGGCCAATGGCTACACCTTC. Translation: CASSAAANGYTF.

Turning to this clonotype: A much more abundant neighbour one base away suggests this may be a read error. This chain's CDR3 is CASSGGISSYNEQFF. CDR3 coding DNA: TGTGCCAGCAGTGGGGGGATTAGCTCCTACAATGAGCAGTTCTTC. This chain connects TRBV2 to TRBJ2-1; the D call may be TRBD1 or TRBD2 (5 bases each). The CDR3 contains 15 residues. Per germline, CDR1 SNHLY and CDR2 FYNNEI. Trimming took 4 bases from V and 0 from J, leaving 10 bases between them.

The sample holds a few counts of this clonotype. This chain links TRBV7-8 with TRBJ2-5; possibly TRBD1 for D (5 bases). The germline V gene encodes CDR1 SGHVS and CDR2 FQNEAQ. The CDR3 is 15 residues long. Trimming removed 0 bases from V and 1 base from J, with 9 bases in between. The CDR3 sequence is CASSLATAVQETQYF. The CDR3 DNA follows: TGTGCCAGCAGCTTAGCGACAGCCGTCCAAGAGACCCAGTACTTC.

The V and J genes are TRBV9 and TRBJ2-5; unclear D gene. V was cut by 0 bases and J by 9 bases, with 9 bases left in between. CDR1 is SGDLS and CDR2 is YYNGEE in the germline V gene. This CDR3 comprises 12 residues. The CDR3 reads CASSVGYGAQYF. The CDR3 DNA reads as TGTGCCAGCAGCGTAGGCTACGGCGCCCAGTACTTC.

The chain is built from TRBV7-2 and TRBJ2-1, with a weak D call TRBD1 (6 bases). There are 14 residues in the CDR3. Trimming removed 5 bases at V and 5 bases at J, with 13 bases between. The V gene's germline CDR1 is SGHTA and CDR2 FQGNSA. The chain's CDR3 is CASSPDRRDNEQFF. In DNA form, the CDR3 reads TGTGCCAGCAGCCCCGACAGGAGAGACAATGAGCAGTTCTTC. Together with reference TRBV7-2 and TRBJ2-1, the CDR3 gives the full variable domain: GAGVSQSPSNKVTEKGKDVELRCDPISGHTALYWYRQSLGQGLEFLIYFQGNSAPDKSGLPSDRFSAERTGGSVSTLTIQRTQQEDSAVYLCASSPDRRDNEQFFGPGTRLTVL.

The chain employs TRBV2 and TRBJ2-7, with D possibly being TRBD1 (6 bases). Trimming removed 7 bases from V and 3 bases from J, with 25 bases in between. In germline, CDR1 is SNHLY, CDR2 FYNNEI. CDR3 length: 17 amino acids. The CDR3 protein is CASKPSPFTGPGYEQYF. Written as DNA, the CDR3 is TGTGCCAGCAAGCCGTCGCCTTTTACAGGGCCAGGCTACGAGCAGTACTTC.

This chain joins TRBV7-2 and TRBJ2-7; the D is unclear. This CDR3 has 14 amino acids. Per germline, CDR1 SGHTA and CDR2 FQGNSA. The V end was cut by 5 bases, the J end by 7 bases, with 18 bases between. CDR3 in DNA: TGTGCCAGCAGCCTCCGTCCCAACGACAATGAGCAGTACTTC. It specifies CASSLRPNDNEQYF.

This chain connects TRBV20-1 to TRBJ1-6; D not resolved. The CDR3 is 14 amino acids. V lost 4 bases to trimming and J lost 1 base, with 8 bases between them. Per the germline V gene, CDR1 is DFQATT and CDR2 is SNEGSKA (reference sequence). CDR3 bases: TGCAGTGCTATGGAGGATTCCTATAATTCACCCCTCCACTTT. Protein sequence: CSAMEDSYNSPLHF.

This clonotype was seen more than once but under ten times. The rearrangement uses TRBV6-2 or TRBV6-3 and TRBJ1-1; a weak D match, TRBD1 (5 bases). This CDR3 contains 16 residues. The germline V and J ends were trimmed by 4 bases and 4 bases, with 19 bases remaining between them. Germline-derived CDR1 and CDR2 are MNHEY and SVGEGT. The CDR3, as DNA: TGTGCCAGCAGTTCGATTGGTGGCGTTGGGGGCACTGAAGCTTTCTTT. Translated: CASSSIGGVGGTEAFF.

This chain joins TRBV6-1 and TRBJ1-2, with no clear D. V was cut by 8 bases and J by 1 base, with 14 bases left in between. This CDR3 is built from 14 residues. The germline V gene has CDR1 MNHNS and CDR2 SASEGT. In DNA form, the CDR3 reads TGTGCCAGCGAACTTTTTAGAAGTAACTATGGCTACACCTTC. This translates into CASELFRSNYGYTF.

V is TRBV7-9 and J is TRBJ2-1; the match to TRBD2 covers 7 bases. V dropped 5 bases and J dropped 6; count of bases not matched to a gene: 7. Germline CDR1 and CDR2: SEHNR and FQNEAQ (reference sequence). The CDR3 runs to 14 residues. DNA for the CDR3: TGTGCCAGCAGCCCCTGGGACTACCCCAATGAGCAGTTCTTC. Translated: CASSPWDYPNEQFF.

The chain uses TRBV27 and TRBJ1-5; TRBD1 is a possible D gene (6 bases). The CDR3 consists of 17 residues. V was pared by 5 bases and J by 5 bases, with 22 bases between. Per the germline V gene, CDR1 is MNHEY and CDR2 is SMNVEV (reference sequence). As DNA, the CDR3 is TGTGCCAGCAGTCTGAAACCGACAGGTTCTTTTTATCAGCCCCAGCATTTT. Its translation is CASSLKPTGSFYQPQHF.

The J gene is TRBJ1-2, the V gene TRBV4-1; D might be TRBD1 (5 bases). V lost 0 bases and J 9 bases, leaving 17 bases between the germline ends. Germline V gene sequence: CDR1 MGHRA, CDR2 YSYEKL. There are 15 residues in the CDR3. The CDR3 sequence: CASSQEPRDRNRYTF. CDR3 DNA sequence: TGCGCCAGCAGCCAAGAACCACGGGACCGTAATCGCTACACCTTC.

For this clonotype: One end of the junction varies from germline; a read error may be responsible. The rearrangement uses TRBV20-1 and TRBJ2-3; D gene uncertain. CDR1 and CDR2 from the germline V gene are DFQATT and SNEGSKA (reference sequence). The CDR3 is 14 residues long. In DNA form, the CDR3 reads TGCAGTGCTAGAATAAGGGTATTGCAAGATAGGCAGTATTTT. This encodes CSARIRVLQDRQYF.

The gene calls are TRBV5-1 and TRBJ1-1, with 7 bases identical to TRBD1. J lost 1 base, V lost 4 bases, and 7 bases had no gene match. The CDR3 is 15 amino acids. The V gene's germline CDR1 is SGHRS and CDR2 YFSETQ. CDR3 in DNA: TGCGCCAGCAGCAACACAGGGGCCCCGAACACTGAAGCTTTCTTT. Translated, it gives CASSNTGAPNTEAFF.

This clonotype was seen a few times. The rearrangement joins TRBV5-1 to TRBJ1-6; D is unclear. The CDR3 is 16 amino acids. V was cut by 4 bases and J by 6 bases, with 17 bases left in between. Germline values: CDR1 SGHRS, CDR2 YFSETQ. The CDR3 protein is CASSPGSGLGNSPLHF. The DNA of the CDR3 is TGCGCCAGCAGCCCGGGATCTGGGTTAGGTAATTCACCCCTCCACTTT.

This rearrangement joins TRBV18 to TRBJ2-3; TRBD2 agrees at 11 bases. The J segment lost 6 bases and the V segment lost 1 base, leaving 12 bases of the junction unmatched. Germline-derived CDR1 and CDR2 are KGHSH and LQKENI. This CDR3 is built from 18 residues. CDR3 residues: CASSPQASGGTRGDTQYF. CDR3 in DNA: TGTGCCAGCTCACCACAAGCTAGCGGGGGGACCCGTGGGGATACGCAGTATTTT.